This TCR beta chain was captured in a study of radiotherapy plus CTLA-4 blockade in lung cancer. Study conclusions and caveats: Blood-borne expansion of tumor-derived TCR clones followed radiotherapy plus ipilimumab. How blood T cell clones changed early, along with interferon-beta, reportedly forecast response best.

As regards this clone: Its matching antigen is unknown.

Some clones are missing from TCRdb's copy, which holds only in-frame ones; the method was immunoSEQ multiplex PCR. The sample holds tens of thousands of clones; approximately 80% are singletons and the top ten take about 2.4%. Germline V lookup: CDR1 SEHNR, CDR2 FQNEAQ (reference sequence). Between the trimmed V and J ends, which lost 3 bases and 4 bases, there was a span of 6 bases. The CDR3 runs 13 residues. Focal radiation plus CTLA-4 blockade with ipilimumab was administered to patients who had chemo-refractory metastatic non-small-cell lung cancer. The chain combines TRBV7-9 with TRBJ2-2; D is unclear. Source: peripheral blood, taken from a patient treated with radiotherapy plus ipilimumab. This sequence was found in a human donor with non-small cell lung cancer whose response to radiotherapy plus ipilimumab could not be evaluated. In nucleotides, the CDR3 is TGTGCCAGCAGCTTGTACGGCACCGGGGAGCTGTTTTTT. It yields the protein CASSLYGTGELFF.